Listed here is a single T cell receptor beta chain. Its binding antigen is unknown. No much larger clone exists at a distance of one base, and base qualities are not known. The collaborating institutions used their own protocols to collect whole blood in K2EDTA tubes. For TCRbeta analysis, collaborators shipped samples in one of three forms: frozen whole blood, isolated PBMCs, or DNA extracted from either of those sample types. The record originates from a study of blood T cell repertoires in COVID-19 (dated by TCRdb to about 2020). Study-wide context: The collaborator samples originated in the United States, Italy and Spain and spanned the acute and convalescent phases of COVID-19. The prospective study material was composed of cDNA or gDNA derived from T cells, B-cell-depleted T cells, or PBMCs. The dataset comprised deeply sampled blood TCRbeta repertoires from subjects exposed to, actively infected with, or recovered from COVID-19. The repertoires were released in a freely available public database meant as a resource for research on the immune response to SARS-CoV-2. Samples came from the ongoing ImmuneRACE study (first 160 participants) plus 1,254 subjects from 6 global collaborators. Nearly every sample came with metadata listing a de-identified subject ID, COVID-19 status, age in years and sex. Where available, HLA class I and class II types were taken from metadata supplied by the sample provider and were not determined by assay-based typing.

TCRbeta CDR3 regions were amplified from genomic DNA using the immunoSEQ Assay, a bias-controlled multiplex PCR. In the original analysis: Within the assay, amplification of reference gene primers was used to estimate how many nucleated cells each sample contained. To quantify the absolute abundance of each unique TCRbeta CDR3 rearrangement, sequence reads were collapsed and filtered. Productive Simpson clonality was computed per sample as the square root of Simpson's diversity index over productive rearrangements. What TCRdb holds here is the immuneACCESS table cut down to in-frame rearrangements. Part of the clones is not present; checked against another copy, under half of the missing clones reflect an unresolved V gene, and the others are unexplained. V, J and clone size derive from that table, while D and trimming were established from the DNA sequence. In all, the sample holds around 250,000 clones, and around 82% of those were seen once. The ten largest clonotypes hold 4.5% to 7% of the sample.

Broad study findings and their caveats: The quantity of clinical and demographic metadata differed by source and by participant and was supplied without curation.

The CDR3 measures 11 amino acids from cysteine to phenylalanine. Only the CDR3 DNA is retained, 33 bases long and in frame from the first base. The germline V gene (reference sequence) gives CDR1 as MNHEY and CDR2 as SMNVEV. The junction shows trimming of 3 bases on V and 11 bases on J, and the gene matches do not reach 1 base of it. This TCR came from a man of 80 years or more with acute or convalescent COVID-19. Sequencing was performed on peripheral blood. The chain uses TRBV27 and TRBJ1-1, and TRBD1 aligns with 9 junction nucleotides. In nucleotides, the sequence is TGTGCCAGCAGTTTGGGACAGGGTGCTTTCTTT. The encoded protein is CASSLGQGAFF.